Listed below are T cell receptor beta chains from one sample, sequenced in a study of beta chain features in type 1 diabetes. TCRdb's copy holds only in-frame clones and misses some; the assay was immunoSEQ multiplex PCR. The sample lists 310,000 or so clones, 11% occurring once. Sequencing was performed on naive CD4+ T cells from blood. All receptors come from a woman in her 30s in good health. CDR3s include the opening cysteine and the closing phenylalanine or tryptophan. The D gene is left open where the match is weak. The listing skips clone size in some rows; elsewhere it reads once, few, many or a size class.

j_gene | abundance | d_gene | v_gene | CDR3nt | CDR3aa
TRBJ2-7 | - | TRBD1 | TRBV9 | TGTGCCAGCAGCGTAGAACAGGGGGCTCTGGGCGAGCAGTACTTC | CASSVEQGALGEQYF
TRBJ2-2 | - | TRBD1 | TRBV7-3 | TGTGCCAGCAGCTCAATCACAGGGGTGGTGACCGGGGAGCTGTTTTTT | CASSSITGVVTGELFF
TRBJ2-1 | few | - | TRBV4-3 | TGCGCCAGCAGCCAAAGGGAGGGGGCCTACAATGAGCAGTTCTTC | CASSQREGAYNEQFF
TRBJ2-1 | few | - | TRBV5-8 | TGTGCCAGCAGCTTGGGACTAACCTACAATGAGCAGTTCTTC | CASSLGLTYNEQFF
TRBJ2-1 | few | TRBD2 | TRBV4-2 | TGTGCCAGCAGCCTCAAACTAGCGGGAGTATCCTACAATGAGCAGTTCTTC | CASSLKLAGVSYNEQFF
TRBJ2-3 | - | - | TRBV18 | TGTGCCAGCTCAACGACAGAGAAAGATACGCAGTATTTT | CASSTTEKDTQYF
TRBJ2-5 | - | - | TRBV7-7 | TGTGCTAGCAGCTTAGCGCTCCGGGGTGAGACCCAGTACTTC | CASSLALRGETQYF
TRBJ1-1 | - | TRBD1 | TRBV30 | TGTGCCTGGAGGGGGGGACAGTTAAACACTGAAGCTTTCTTT | CAWRGGQLNTEAFF
TRBJ2-5 | - | - | TRBV5-1 | TGCGCCAGCAGCGTAAGGGAGACCCAAGAGACCCAGTACTTC | CASSVRETQETQYF
TRBJ2-7 | - | - | TRBV5-4 | TGTGCCAGCAGTGTGACTCTCATGAGCTACGAGCAGTACTTC | CASSVTLMSYEQYF
TRBJ2-2 | - | TRBD1 | TRBV27 | TGTGCCAGCAGTCGGAGACAGGGGTACACCGGGGAGCTGTTTTTT | CASSRRQGYTGELFF
TRBJ1-4 | few | - | TRBV30 | TGTGCCTGGAGTGCTACGAGTGAAAAACTGTTTTTT | CAWSATSEKLFF
TRBJ2-1 | - | - | TRBV15 | TGTGCCACCAGCTACCAATGGGGGGATGAGCAGTTCTTC | CATSYQWGDEQFF
TRBJ2-1 | - | - | TRBV5-1 | TGCGCCAGCAGCTTGGTTAGCGGCCACAATGAGCAGTTCTTC | CASSLVSGHNEQFF
TRBJ2-2 | few | - | TRBV9 | TGTGCCAGCAGCGTAGGTCAGGGGACCTACACCGGGGAGCTGTTTTTT | CASSVGQGTYTGELFF
TRBJ2-5 | - | - | TRBV9 | TGTGCCAGCAGCAACTTTTCGGAGACCCAGTACTTC | CASSNFSETQYF
TRBJ1-2 | - | - | TRBV30 | TGTGCCTGGATGGGGCAGGGTGGCTATGGCTACACCTTC | CAWMGQGGYGYTF
TRBJ1-1 | - | TRBD1 | TRBV18 | TGTGCCAGCTCACCCAACAGGGGCCTTAACACTGAAGCTTTCTTT | CASSPNRGLNTEAFF
TRBJ1-1 | - | TRBD1 | TRBV7-2 | TGTGCCAGCAGCTTGGCGACAGGGGGCCTGAACACTGAAGCTTTCTTT | CASSLATGGLNTEAFF
TRBJ2-1 | few | - | TRBV7-2 | TGTGCCAGCAGTCGTACTGGGGGACTTGCCTACAATGAGCAGTTCTTC | CASSRTGGLAYNEQFF
TRBJ2-7 | - | - | TRBV19 | TGTGCCAGTACCCCGCGAGGGGGGGGAAGCTCCTACGAGCAGTACTTC | CASTPRGGGSSYEQYF
TRBJ2-1 | - | TRBD2 | TRBV5-1 | TGCGCCAGCAGCTTGACTAGCGGGAGCCACAATGAGCAGTTCTTC | CASSLTSGSHNEQFF